The 19 T cell receptor beta chains listed next were all sequenced from one sample in a study of Ad26.COV2.S vaccination and SARS-CoV-2 variants. As to treatment: some 19 received Ad26.COV2.S at low or high dose, single or two shots; about 5 received placebo; per-sample allocation not given. All samples were drawn on day 63, counting from the first vaccine or placebo injection. TCRdb's copy holds only in-frame clones and misses some; the assay was immunoSEQ multiplex PCR. The sample holds around 340,000 clones, around nine tenths seen once. This specimen consisted of peripheral blood, obtained in a trial of Ad26.COV2.S vaccine versus placebo. These TCRs come from a person aged 18-60 years who received the Ad26.COV2.S COVID-19 vaccine or a placebo.

The chain is built from TRBV5-1 and TRBJ1-2; no reliable D call. CDR3 size: 14 residues. Trimming shortened V by 1 base and J by 0 bases, and 7 bases separated the two germline ends. Germline values: CDR1 SGHRS, CDR2 YFSETQ. The CDR3 DNA sequence: TGCGCCAGCAGCTTGCGGGAGGCTAACTATGGCTACACCTTC. This sequence encodes CASSLREANYGYTF.

This clone was seen a single time. The chain is built from TRBV7-9 and TRBJ1-4; a weak D match, TRBD1 (6 bases). Per germline, CDR1 SEHNR and CDR2 FQNEAQ (reference sequence). This CDR3 is built from 15 residues. V lost 5 bases to trimming and J lost 8 bases, with 18 bases between them. The chain's CDR3 is CASSPTTGRREKLFF. The CDR3 region has the DNA TGTGCCAGCAGCCCGACAACAGGGAGGCGGGAAAAACTGTTTTTT.

This chain joins TRBV10-3 and TRBJ2-1; 7 bases align to TRBD2. The V gene's germline CDR1 is ENHRY and CDR2 SYGVKD. With 4 bases clipped from V and 7 bases from J, the junction kept 13 bases outside the gene matches. The CDR3 runs 16 residues. The CDR3 nucleotides are TGTGCCATCAGTGCCTCCCCGGGGTCTAGCGGAAATGAGCAGTTCTTC. Translated: CAISASPGSSGNEQFF.

In its sample, this clone was seen once. The V gene is TRBV27, the J gene TRBJ2-1; 7 nucleotides agree with TRBD2. CDR1 is MNHEY and CDR2 is SMNVEV in the germline V gene (reference sequence). The J segment lost 4 bases and the V segment lost 3 bases, leaving 9 bases of the junction unmatched. This CDR3 region has 16 residues. In DNA form, the CDR3 reads TGTGCCAGCAGTTTGTCCCGGGGAGGGCTTTACAATGAGCAGTTCTTC. Protein: CASSLSRGGLYNEQFF.

This clone was seen only once. This chain connects TRBV30 to TRBJ2-3; the D gene could be TRBD1 or TRBD2 (5 bases each). The CDR3 covers 15 residues. The germline V gene encodes CDR1 GTSNPN and CDR2 SVGIG (reference sequence). V was trimmed by 2 bases and J by 14 bases, leaving 26 bases between them. CDR3 DNA sequence: TGTGCCTGGAGTCCCCCGGGGCGGATTTGGGAAGAACGGTATTTT. Translation gives CAWSPPGRIWEERYF. The variable domain in full, completed from reference TRBV30 and TRBJ2-3, reads SQTIHQWPATLVQPVGSPLSLECTVEGTSNPNLYWYRQAAGRGLQLLFYSVGIGQISSEVPQNLSASRPQDRQFILSSKKLLLSDSGFYLCAWSPPGRIWEERYFGPGTRLTVL.

The rearrangement links TRBV24-1 to TRBJ2-1; TRBD2 aligns across 7 bases. There are 16 residues in the CDR3. The germline CDR1 and CDR2 sequences are KGHDR and SFDVKD. The V and J ends lost 4 bases and 4 bases, in that order; junction bases with no gene match: 9. The CDR3 loop reads CATSDPSSGDYNEQFF. In nucleotides, the CDR3 is TGTGCCACCAGTGACCCTTCGAGCGGGGATTACAATGAGCAGTTCTTC.

This clone was found a few times. The V call is TRBV4-2, the J call TRBJ2-1, with 8 nucleotides matching TRBD2. After removal of 3 bases from V and 6 bases from J, the junction contained 4 bases not matched to a gene. This CDR3 spans 14 amino acids. The germline V gene encodes CDR1 LGHNA and CDR2 YNFKEQ. In DNA form, the CDR3 reads TGTGCCAGCAGCCAGCCCGGGACTAGCAATGAGCAGTTCTTC. This encodes CASSQPGTSNEQFF.

The chain employs TRBV15 and TRBJ2-7; D is unclear. The length of the CDR3 is 14 residues. Germline lookup yields CDR1 LNHNV and CDR2 YYDKDF (reference sequence). V dropped 0 bases and J dropped 4 bases, with 10 bases sitting between them. The CDR3 sequence: CATSRDLGPYEQYF. CDR3 in DNA: TGTGCCACCAGCAGAGATTTAGGGCCATACGAGCAGTACTTC. The full variable domain, its missing parts supplied by reference TRBV15 and TRBJ2-7, is DAMVIQNPRYQVTQFGKPVTLSCSQTLNHNVMYWYQQKSSQAPKLLFHYYDKDFNNEADTPDNFQSRRPNTSFCFLDIRSPGLGDTAMYLCATSRDLGPYEQYFGPGTRLTVT.

The CDR3 is CASSPTGTGNSPLHF. The CDR3 DNA is TGTGCCAGCAGCCCAACCGGGACAGGCAATTCACCCCTCCACTTT. The chain links TRBV11-2 to TRBJ1-6; TRBD1 matches at 8 bases. The CDR3 loop spans 15 amino acids. Trimming removed 5 bases from V and 7 bases from J; junction bases left unmatched: 7. CDR1 is SGHAT, CDR2 FQNNGV, per germline.

J is TRBJ2-1 and V is TRBV5-1; D possibly uses TRBD1 or TRBD2 (5 bases each). Germline V gene sequence: CDR1 SGHRS, CDR2 YFSETQ. Trimming pared 4 bases from V and 5 bases from J, leaving 16 bases between. CDR3 length: 15 amino acids. The CDR3 DNA sequence: TGCGCCAGCAGCGCCGGGGCCAGGAGGAACAATGAGCAGTTCTTC. Protein sequence: CASSAGARRNNEQFF. The entire variable domain, with the rest obtained from reference TRBV5-1 and TRBJ2-1, is as follows: KAGVTQTPRYLIKTRGQQVTLSCSPISGHRSVSWYQQTPGQGLQFLFEYFSETQRNKGNFPGRFSGRQFSNSRSEMNVSTLELGDSALYLCASSAGARRNNEQFFGPGTRLTVL.

The rearrangement uses TRBV7-9 and TRBJ2-5; 9 bases agree with TRBD1. CDR3 length: 16 residues. With V trimmed by 4 bases and J by 0 bases, 6 bases remained unmatched. The V gene's germline CDR1 is SEHNR and CDR2 FQNEAQ (reference sequence). Here the CDR3 reads CASSSGTGPYQETQYF. The DNA for the CDR3 is TGTGCCAGCAGCTCCGGGACAGGGCCTTACCAAGAGACCCAGTACTTC.

The gene calls are TRBV4-3 and TRBJ1-1, with 9 bases identical to TRBD1. Germline CDR1 reads LGHNA; CDR2 reads YSLEER. Losses at the gene ends were 3 bases for V and 2 bases for J; bases not matched to a gene: 4. The CDR3 is 15 residues long. For the CDR3, the DNA is TGCGCCAGCAGCCAGGAGGGACAGGGAAACACTGAAGCTTTCTTT. It specifies CASSQEGQGNTEAFF.

The chain uses TRBV3-1 (or the pseudogene TRBV3-2) and TRBJ1-6; no firm D call. Germline V CDR1 and CDR2: LGHDT, YNNKEL (reference sequence). Trimming took 0 bases from V and 2 from J, leaving 8 bases between them. The CDR3 has 16 residues. DNA for the CDR3: TGTGCCAGCAGCCAAGACGTGGGCGCCTATAATTCACCCCTCCACTTT. Its protein product is CASSQDVGAYNSPLHF.

This sequence joins TRBV9 and TRBJ2-2; D possibly corresponds to TRBD1 (5 bases). Germline V lookup: CDR1 SGDLS, CDR2 YYNGEE. V dropped 0 bases and J dropped 6 bases, with 18 bases sitting between them. The CDR3 is 17 amino acids. CDR3 sequence reads: CASSVGQGRSFAGELFF. In DNA, the CDR3 is TGTGCCAGCAGCGTAGGTCAGGGTCGAAGTTTTGCCGGGGAGCTGTTTTTT.

This clone has only a few counts. The V gene is TRBV9, the J gene TRBJ2-2; a weak D match, TRBD2 (6 bases). The CDR3 is 14 amino acids. Between the trimmed V and J ends, which lost 4 bases and 6 bases, there was a span of 13 bases. CDR1 and CDR2 from the germline V gene are SGDLS and YYNGEE. CDR3 coding DNA: TGTGCCAGCAGCCCCCCCGGGGGATCCGGGGAGCTGTTTTTT. This encodes CASSPPGGSGELFF.

CDR3 coding DNA: TGCGCCAGCAGCCCGGGCCAGCCCCAGCATTTT. It encodes CASSPGQPQHF. The chain links TRBV4-3 to TRBJ1-5; D gene uncertain. Trimming pared 4 bases from V and 7 bases from J, leaving 5 bases between. The CDR3 spans 11 residues. Germline lookup yields CDR1 LGHNA and CDR2 YSLEER.

V is TRBV7-2 and J is TRBJ2-1, with TRBD1 matching over 11 bases. In germline, CDR1 is SGHTA, CDR2 FQGNSA. With 5 bases clipped from V and 1 base from J, the junction kept 10 bases outside the gene matches. The CDR3 runs 18 residues. Here the CDR3 reads CASSSRDRGSTSYNEQFF. In DNA, the CDR3 is TGTGCCAGCAGCAGTCGGGACAGGGGGAGTACGTCCTACAATGAGCAGTTCTTC. Full variable domain (remainder filled in from reference TRBV7-2 and TRBJ2-1): GAGVSQSPSNKVTEKGKDVELRCDPISGHTALYWYRQSLGQGLEFLIYFQGNSAPDKSGLPSDRFSAERTGGSVSTLTIQRTQQEDSAVYLCASSSRDRGSTSYNEQFFGPGTRLTVL.

The V gene is TRBV28, the J gene TRBJ2-3; a weak D match, TRBD2 (5 bases). Trimming cost V 5 bases and J 4 bases, with 13 bases left between them. This CDR3 is 14 amino acids long. Germline V gene lookup returns CDR1 MDHEN and CDR2 SYDVKM. The CDR3 protein is CASSPAGQADTQYF. CDR3 DNA: TGTGCCAGCAGTCCCGCGGGTCAGGCAGATACGCAGTATTTT.

The rearrangement links TRBV5-1 to TRBJ2-1; no clear D. V lost 0 bases, J lost 0 bases, and 10 bases lay in between. The CDR3 extends over 16 amino acids. The germline V gene has CDR1 SGHRS and CDR2 YFSETQ. The chain's CDR3 is CASSLASVSSYNEQFF. The CDR3 DNA reads as TGCGCCAGCAGCTTGGCAAGCGTGAGCTCCTACAATGAGCAGTTCTTC.